Sequencing of this TCR beta chain was carried out in a study of T cell responses to AZD1222 COVID-19 vaccine. Overall study findings and caveats: Baseline seropositivity occurred in only a handful of AZD1222 recipients.

Pooled in the analysis were second doses at about 4 or about 12 weeks. A word on this clone: Its antigen is unknown.

The data were produced by immunoSEQ multiplex PCR, yet TCRdb's version contains in-frame clones alone and is incomplete. The sample holds about 91,000 clones, 92% seen once. This sequence originates from an adult who received the AZD1222 COVID-19 vaccine. Here the sequenced sample was peripheral blood, taken 28 days after the second AZD1222 dose.

The CDR3 nucleotides are TGTGCCAGCAGTTACTACCGGACAGGGAGCGGAAACACCATATATTTT. Translating it yields CASSYYRTGSGNTIYF. J is TRBJ1-3 and V is TRBV6-5; 8 positions agree with TRBD1. The germline gives CDR1 MNHEY, CDR2 SVGAGI. The CDR3 extends over 16 amino acids. V dropped 1 base and J dropped 4; count of bases not matched to a gene: 6.